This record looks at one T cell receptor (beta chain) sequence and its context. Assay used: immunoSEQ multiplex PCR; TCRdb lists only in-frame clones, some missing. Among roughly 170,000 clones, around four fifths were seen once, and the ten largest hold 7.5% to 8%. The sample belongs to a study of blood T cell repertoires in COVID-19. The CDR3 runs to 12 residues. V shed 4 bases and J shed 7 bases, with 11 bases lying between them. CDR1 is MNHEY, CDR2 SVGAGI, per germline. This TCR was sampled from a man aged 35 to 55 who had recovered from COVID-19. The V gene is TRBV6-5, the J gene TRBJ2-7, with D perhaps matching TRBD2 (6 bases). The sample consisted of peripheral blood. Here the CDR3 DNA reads TGTGCCAGCAGTTTGAGGGCGGGGGAGCAGTACTTC. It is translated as CASSLRAGEQYF.